Presented here are 6 T cell receptor beta chains from one specimen sequenced in a study of early T cells in non-severe SARS-CoV-2 infection. TCRdb processed the 5' RACE reads anew with MiXCR; each CDR3 protein has one entry. This table has 20,000 to 25,000 distinct CDR3 sequences, around 5% appearing once. Input material: whole blood. All receptors come from an adult who was a healthcare worker with PCR-confirmed SARS-CoV-2 infection or an uninfected control (not recorded which).

This clonotype counts as medium-sized. V and J are TRBV15 and TRBJ1-5, with TRBD1 as a possible D gene (6 bases). Germline CDR1 LNHNV, CDR2 YYDKDF (reference sequence). V was pared by 6 bases and J by 0 bases, with 15 bases between. The CDR3 is 16 residues long. Here the CDR3 DNA reads TGTGCCACCAGGGAGGACGGGGGCTATAGCAATCAGCCCCAGCATTTT. This sequence encodes CATREDGGYSNQPQHF.

By share of the sample, this clonotype is medium-sized. The V and J genes are TRBV11-2 and TRBJ2-5; D is undetermined. V gave up 1 base and J gave up 3 bases, with 12 bases separating them. In germline, CDR1 is SGHAT, CDR2 FQNNGV. The CDR3 consists of 15 residues. This CDR3 is CASSLGRRPEETQYF. In nucleotides, the CDR3 is TGTGCCAGCAGCTTAGGCAGGAGACCCGAAGAGACCCAGTACTTC.

This clonotype showed up many times. DNA of the CDR3: TGTGCCAGCAGCCAAGATCCCGGGACAGGGGGACGGACCCAGTACTTC. Encoded protein: CASSQDPGTGGRTQYF. The chain is built from TRBV7-9 and TRBJ2-5, with 11 bases that match TRBD1. The CDR3 loop spans 16 amino acids. CDR1 and CDR2 from the germline V gene are SEHNR and FQNEAQ (reference sequence). J was trimmed by 7 bases and V by 5 bases; bases with no gene match: 12.

The rearrangement uses TRBV20-1 and TRBJ2-7, with D possibly being TRBD1 (6 bases). The length of the CDR3 is 12 residues. Germline V gene lookup returns CDR1 DFQATT and CDR2 SNEGSKA (reference sequence). Trimming left V 3 bases short and J 0 bases short, with 6 bases between. The CDR3 nucleotides read TGCAGTGCTAGGGACAGCTCCTACGAGCAGTACTTC. This translates into CSARDSSYEQYF.

This clonotype appeared many times. V gene TRBV6-4 combines with J gene TRBJ2-1, with D perhaps matching TRBD1 (6 bases). This CDR3 has 13 amino acids. Trimming cost V 6 bases and J 8 bases, with 14 bases left between them. The germline V gene encodes CDR1 MRHNA and CDR2 SNTAGT. CDR3 region: CASSARGWDEQFF. The CDR3 region has the DNA TGTGCCAGCAGCGCCAGGGGATGGGATGAGCAGTTCTTC.

The chain is built from TRBV18 and TRBJ1-6; 11 bases are a match to TRBD1. Unmatched junction bases numbered 8, after V lost 3 bases and J lost 1 base. The CDR3 has 19 residues. Germline V lookup: CDR1 KGHSH, CDR2 LQKENI. CDR3 in DNA: TGTGCCAGCTCACCTATACGGACAGGGGGCACGTCCTATAATTCACCCCTCCACTTT. Amino acids: CASSPIRTGGTSYNSPLHF.